This T cell receptor beta chain comes out of a study of T-cell reconstitution after alpha-beta-depleted transplantation in children. The study's findings and limits: At day 60, the high TCRbeta diversity found in some patients originated from recipient T cells and thymic progenitors that had survived. Two months or so post-transplant, alpha-beta T cells reportedly derived from several hundred expanded graft clones. T-cell counts and diversity were attributed mostly to newly produced T cells one year after transplant.

The CDR3 sequence is 14 residues long. V was trimmed by 4 bases and J by 0 bases, leaving 9 bases between them. CDR1 is LGHDT and CDR2 is YNNKEL in the germline V gene (reference sequence). Unique molecular identifiers tagged the TCRbeta library. TCRdb passed the PCR reads through MiXCR, listing each CDR3 protein once. Of 97,000 or so distinct CDR3 sequences detected, approximately 5.4% appear once; the ten largest clones hold 6.1%. Note on this clonotype: Its antigen is as yet unknown.

This specimen was PBMCs, mostly from graft donor cells, taken 60 days after TCRalphabeta/CD19-depleted stem cell transplant. The sequence was obtained from a female patient aged 2-10 years who had a stem cell transplant for Fanconi anemia, so the T cells may come from the graft donor. V is TRBV3-1 and J is TRBJ2-5; TRBD2 is a possible D gene (5 bases). In nucleotides, the CDR3 is TGTGCCAGCAGCCCCACTAGGTACCAAGAGACCCAGTACTTC. It encodes CASSPTRYQETQYF.